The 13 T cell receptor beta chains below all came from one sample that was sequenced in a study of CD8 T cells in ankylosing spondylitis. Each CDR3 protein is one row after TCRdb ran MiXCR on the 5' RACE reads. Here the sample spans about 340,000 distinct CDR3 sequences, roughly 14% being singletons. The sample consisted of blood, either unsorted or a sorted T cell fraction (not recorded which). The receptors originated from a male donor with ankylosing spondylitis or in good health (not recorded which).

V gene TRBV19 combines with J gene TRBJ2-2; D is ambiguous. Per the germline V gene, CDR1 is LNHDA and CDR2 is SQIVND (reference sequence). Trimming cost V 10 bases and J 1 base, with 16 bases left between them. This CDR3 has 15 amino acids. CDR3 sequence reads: CATTWTPRNTGELFF. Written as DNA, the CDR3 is TGTGCCACTACTTGGACGCCACGGAACACCGGGGAGCTGTTTTTT.

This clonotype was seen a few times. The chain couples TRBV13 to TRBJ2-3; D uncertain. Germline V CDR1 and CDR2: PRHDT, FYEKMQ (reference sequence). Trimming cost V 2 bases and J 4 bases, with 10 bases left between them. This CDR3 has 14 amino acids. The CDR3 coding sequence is TGTGCCAGCAGCTTAAGTCCTTGGGCAGATACGCAGTATTTT. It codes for CASSLSPWADTQYF.

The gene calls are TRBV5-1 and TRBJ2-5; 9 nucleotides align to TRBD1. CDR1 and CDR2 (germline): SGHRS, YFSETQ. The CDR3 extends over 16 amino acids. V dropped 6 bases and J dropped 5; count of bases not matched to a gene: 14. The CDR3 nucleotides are TGCGCCAGCAAAGACAGGGGGAAGCGACTTTCGGAGACCCAGTACTTC. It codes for CASKDRGKRLSETQYF.

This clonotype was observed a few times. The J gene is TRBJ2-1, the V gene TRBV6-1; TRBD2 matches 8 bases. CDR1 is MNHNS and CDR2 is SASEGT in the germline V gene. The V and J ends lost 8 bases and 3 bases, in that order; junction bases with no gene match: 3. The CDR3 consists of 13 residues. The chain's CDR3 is CASREGFYNEQFF. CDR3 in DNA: TGTGCCAGCCGGGAGGGGTTCTACAATGAGCAGTTCTTC.

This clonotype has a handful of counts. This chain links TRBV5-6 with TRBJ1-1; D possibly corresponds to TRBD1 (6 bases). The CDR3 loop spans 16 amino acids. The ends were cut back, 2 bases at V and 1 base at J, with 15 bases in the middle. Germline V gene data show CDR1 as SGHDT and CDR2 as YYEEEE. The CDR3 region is CASSLGRGNRNTEAFF. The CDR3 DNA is TGTGCCAGCAGCTTAGGCAGGGGAAATAGGAACACTGAAGCTTTCTTT.

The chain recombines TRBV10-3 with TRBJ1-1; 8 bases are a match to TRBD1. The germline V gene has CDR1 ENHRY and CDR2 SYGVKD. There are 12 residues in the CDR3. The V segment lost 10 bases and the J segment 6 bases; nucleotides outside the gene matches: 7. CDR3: CATTGAQAEAFF. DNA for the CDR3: TGTGCCACGACAGGGGCGCAGGCTGAAGCTTTCTTT.

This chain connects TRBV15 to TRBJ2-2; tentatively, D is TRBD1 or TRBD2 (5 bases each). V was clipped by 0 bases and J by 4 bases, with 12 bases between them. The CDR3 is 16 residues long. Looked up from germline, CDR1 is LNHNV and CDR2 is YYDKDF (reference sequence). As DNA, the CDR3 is TGTGCCACCAGCAGAGATGATGGGGCGGGCACCGGGGAGCTGTTTTTT. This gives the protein CATSRDDGAGTGELFF.

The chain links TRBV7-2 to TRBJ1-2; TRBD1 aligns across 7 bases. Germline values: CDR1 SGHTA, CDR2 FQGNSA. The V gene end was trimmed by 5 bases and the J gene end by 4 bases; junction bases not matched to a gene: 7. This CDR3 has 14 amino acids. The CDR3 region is CASSPRGDLYGYTF. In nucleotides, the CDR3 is TGTGCCAGCAGCCCCAGGGGGGACCTCTATGGCTACACCTTC.

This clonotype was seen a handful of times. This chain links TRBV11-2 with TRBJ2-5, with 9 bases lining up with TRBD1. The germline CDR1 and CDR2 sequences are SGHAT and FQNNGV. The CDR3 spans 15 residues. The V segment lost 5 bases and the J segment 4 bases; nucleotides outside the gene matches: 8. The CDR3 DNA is TGTGCCAGCAGCCTACAGGGGGCGCAGGGAGAGACCCAGTACTTC. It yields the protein CASSLQGAQGETQYF. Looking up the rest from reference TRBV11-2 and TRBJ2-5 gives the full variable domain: EAGVAQSPRYKIIEKRQSVAFWCNPISGHATLYWYQQILGQGPKLLIQFQNNGVVDDSQLPKDRFSAERLKGVDSTLKIQPAKLEDSAVYLCASSLQGAQGETQYFGPGTRLLVL.

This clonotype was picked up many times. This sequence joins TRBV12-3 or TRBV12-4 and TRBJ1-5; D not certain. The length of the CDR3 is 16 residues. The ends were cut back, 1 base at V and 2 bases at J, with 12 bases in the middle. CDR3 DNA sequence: TGTGCCAGCAGTTTAGAGGTGGGAAGGGGCAATCAGCCCCAGCATTTT. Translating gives CASSLEVGRGNQPQHF.

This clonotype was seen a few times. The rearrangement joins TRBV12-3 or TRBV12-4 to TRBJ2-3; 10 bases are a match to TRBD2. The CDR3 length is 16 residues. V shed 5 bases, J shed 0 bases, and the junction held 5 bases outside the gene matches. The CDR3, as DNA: TGTGCCAGCAGTCCAGAGACTAGCGGGAGCACAGATACGCAGTATTTT. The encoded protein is CASSPETSGSTDTQYF.

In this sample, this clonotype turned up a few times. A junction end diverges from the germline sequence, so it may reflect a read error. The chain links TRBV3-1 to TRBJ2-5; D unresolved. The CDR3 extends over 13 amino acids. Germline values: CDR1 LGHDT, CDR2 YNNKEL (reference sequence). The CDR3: CASSQAAQGTQYF. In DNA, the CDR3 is TGTGCCAGCAGCCAAGCGGCGCAAGGGACCCAGTACTTC.

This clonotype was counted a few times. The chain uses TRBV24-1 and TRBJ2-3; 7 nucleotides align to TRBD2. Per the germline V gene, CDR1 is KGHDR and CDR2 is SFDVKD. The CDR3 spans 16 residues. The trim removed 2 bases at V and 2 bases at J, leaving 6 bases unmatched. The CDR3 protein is CATSDSRRGDTDTQYF. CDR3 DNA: TGTGCCACCAGTGATTCGCGTCGGGGGGACACAGATACGCAGTATTTT.